Shown below are 7 T cell receptor beta chains from a single sample sequenced in a study of T-cell memory formation after mild COVID-19. One entry per CDR3 protein, called by TCRdb with MiXCR from the 5' RACE reads. The data hold nearly 200,000 distinct CDR3 sequences, with approximately 20% observed a single time. Material: PBMCs or a T cell subset sorted from them (not recorded which). The receptors originated from an adult woman who had mild COVID-19 (a few samples of this study predate the infection). Cell type and time point are not known.

This clonotype has more than one count but fewer than ten. The limits of the CDR3 on the DNA are not certain, so only TCRdb's listed CDR3 is given. This chain connects TRBV20-1 to TRBJ1-4. The CDR3 region is 19 residues in length, termini included. Germline CDR1 and CDR2: DFQATT and SNEGSKA (reference sequence). The CDR3 loop reads CSARDSVRGFLTNEKLFFF.

The chain employs TRBV18 and TRBJ2-3; D ambiguous. CDR3 length: 15 residues. V gave up 4 bases and J gave up 1 base, with 12 bases separating them. CDR1 is KGHSH and CDR2 is LQKENI in the germline V gene. The CDR3 sequence: CASSQSAGGTDTQYF. DNA of the CDR3: TGTGCCAGCTCACAATCGGCAGGCGGCACAGATACGCAGTATTTT.

This clonotype was seen many times. This chain links TRBV9 with TRBJ2-3, with D unclear. This CDR3 is built from 15 residues. Per the germline V gene, CDR1 is SGDLS and CDR2 is YYNGEE. V was shortened by 4 bases and J by 3 bases, with 15 bases between the two germline ends. CDR3 bases: TGTGCCAGCAGCCCCACCCCGGGCCGTACAGATACGCAGTATTTT. The encoded protein is CASSPTPGRTDTQYF.

The chain carries TRBV20-1 and TRBJ2-6, with TRBD2 as a possible D gene (5 bases). Germline assignment: CDR1 DFQATT and CDR2 SNEGSKA (reference sequence). There are 15 residues in the CDR3. The V gene lost 3 bases and the J gene lost 4 bases, with 13 bases spanning the gap. CDR3 DNA sequence: TGCAGTGCTAGCCCGGGAATGAGCGGGGCCAACGTCCTGACTTTC. Translated: CSASPGMSGANVLTF.

V usage is TRBV15 and J usage is TRBJ2-3; weak D call: TRBD2 (6 bases). Germline loops: CDR1 LNHNV, CDR2 YYDKDF (reference sequence). CDR3 length: 16 residues. V lost 4 bases to trimming and J lost 5 bases, with 19 bases between them. Here the CDR3 reads CATSKAGQPAGDTQYF. CDR3 bases: TGTGCCACCAGCAAGGCGGGGCAGCCAGCGGGAGATACGCAGTATTTT.

The rearrangement joins TRBV5-4 to TRBJ2-5; D may be TRBD1 (6 bases). Deletions cut 4 bases from V and 3 bases from J, with 10 bases between. The CDR3 totals 13 residues. CDR1 and CDR2 from the germline V gene are SGHNT and YYREEE (reference sequence). CDR3 DNA sequence: TGTGCCAGCAGCATACCAGGGGAAGAGACCCAGTACTTC. This translates into CASSIPGEETQYF.

This sequence joins TRBV5-5 and TRBJ1-3, with unresolved D. The CDR3 covers 17 residues. Germline V gene sequence: CDR1 SGHKS, CDR2 YYEKEE (reference sequence). V was clipped by 0 bases and J by 0 bases, with 13 bases between them. The CDR3 nucleotides are TGTGCCAGCAGCTTGGCCGGGCCAGCGCTCTCTGGAAACACCATATATTTT. Amino acids: CASSLAGPALSGNTIYF.